A single sample is the source of the 13 T cell receptor beta chains below, sequenced in a study of T cell responses to AZD1222 COVID-19 vaccine. Clones were read by immunoSEQ multiplex PCR, and TCRdb kept only the in-frame ones, dropping some. The profile shows 100,000 to 120,000 clones, 88% of them singletons. The sample here was peripheral blood, taken on day 0 of AZD1222 vaccination. These receptors originate from an adult in good health.

The chain carries TRBV30 and TRBJ2-6; 9 nucleotides align to TRBD1. Germline CDR1 is GTSNPN and CDR2 is SVGIG (reference sequence). This CDR3 is 16 amino acids long. V was clipped by 2 bases and J by 2 bases; unmatched bases: 4. The CDR3 DNA reads as TGTGCCTGGAGTCGGACAGGGGTGACTGGGGCCAACGTCCTGACTTTC. Translating gives CAWSRTGVTGANVLTF.

There are a few counts of this clone. The chain employs TRBV7-2 and TRBJ2-1, with D perhaps matching TRBD2 (6 bases). Germline V lookup: CDR1 SGHTA, CDR2 FQGNSA. V lost 5 bases to trimming and J lost 6 bases, with 17 bases between them. CDR3 size: 15 residues. This chain's CDR3 is CASSPHRDSFNEQFF. The CDR3 DNA sequence: TGTGCCAGCAGCCCGCACCGGGACTCTTTCAATGAGCAGTTCTTC.

The rearrangement uses TRBV29-1 and TRBJ2-7; a possible D gene is TRBD1 (6 bases). CDR3 length: 11 residues. V dropped 6 bases and J dropped 6 bases, with 12 bases sitting between them. CDR1 SQVTM and CDR2 ANQGSEA come from the germline V gene. The CDR3: CSVPIGGEQYF. The CDR3 DNA reads as TGCAGCGTCCCAATAGGGGGCGAGCAGTACTTC.

The count of this clone is one. The chain carries TRBV9 and TRBJ1-2; no clear D. The CDR3 covers 13 residues. Trimming removed 0 bases at V and 5 bases at J, with 8 bases between. CDR1 is SGDLS, CDR2 YYNGEE, per germline. As DNA, the CDR3 is TGTGCCAGCAGCGTAGAAGACCCTTATGGCTACACCTTC. It codes for CASSVEDPYGYTF.

The chain has TRBV28 and TRBJ2-5; D gene ambiguous. This CDR3 is built from 16 residues. The ends were cut back, 3 bases at V and 1 base at J, with 15 bases in the middle. CDR1 is MDHEN and CDR2 is SYDVKM in the germline V gene. This CDR3 reads CASSFRQTILQETQYF. CDR3 coding DNA: TGTGCCAGCAGTTTTAGGCAGACAATCCTCCAAGAGACCCAGTACTTC.

This rearrangement joins TRBV19 to TRBJ2-7; 11 bases align to TRBD2. The germline V gene encodes CDR1 LNHDA and CDR2 SQIVND (reference sequence). CDR3 length equals 15 residues. The junction had 6 bases not matched to a gene; V was cut back by 6 bases and J by 2 bases. CDR3 amino acids: CASRETSGGAYEQYF. The CDR3 nucleotides read TGTGCCAGTAGAGAAACTAGCGGGGGAGCCTACGAGCAGTACTTC.

The chain links TRBV3-1 (or the pseudogene TRBV3-2) to TRBJ2-7; 7 bases fit TRBD1. The V and J ends lost 1 base and 4 bases, in that order; junction bases with no gene match: 7. Germline assignment: CDR1 LGHDT and CDR2 YNNKEL (reference sequence). The CDR3 is made up of 15 amino acids. CDR3 residues: CASSQASQGSYEQYF. The CDR3, as DNA: TGTGCCAGCAGCCAAGCGTCACAGGGGTCTTACGAGCAGTACTTC.

This clone was seen a single time. The rearrangement links TRBV14 to TRBJ1-2; TRBD1 aligns across 7 bases. From germline, CDR1 is SGHDN and CDR2 FVKESK. Trimming took 4 bases from V and 4 from J; bases not matched to a gene: 3. The CDR3 totals 13 residues. The CDR3 here is CASSPGDSYGYTF. The DNA for the CDR3 is TGTGCCAGCAGCCCCGGGGACAGCTATGGCTACACCTTC.

The rearrangement uses TRBV18 and TRBJ2-1; TRBD1 agrees at 8 bases. Germline CDR1 is KGHSH and CDR2 is LQKENI. The CDR3 sequence is 16 residues long. Trimming at V came to 5 bases and at J to 1 base, leaving 7 bases not matched to a gene. The CDR3 loop reads CASSSGQGASYNEQFF. CDR3 nucleotides: TGTGCCAGCTCATCCGGACAGGGTGCATCCTACAATGAGCAGTTCTTC.

The CDR3 region is CASSLVTSSYEQYF. CDR3 bases: TGTGCCAGCAGCTTGGTGACCAGCTCCTACGAGCAGTACTTC. V and J are TRBV5-5 and TRBJ2-7; no clear D. The CDR3 consists of 14 residues. V lost 0 bases to trimming and J lost 0 bases, with 7 bases between them. Germline CDR1 reads SGHKS; CDR2 reads YYEKEE (reference sequence).

The J gene is TRBJ1-3, the V gene TRBV3-1 (or the pseudogene TRBV3-2); 7 nucleotides agree with TRBD1. This CDR3 contains 16 residues. Germline loops: CDR1 LGHDT, CDR2 YNNKEL (reference sequence). J lost 0 bases, V lost 3 bases, and 5 bases had no gene match. The CDR3 is CASSHITGVSGNTIYF. The CDR3 nucleotides are TGTGCCAGCAGCCATATCACAGGGGTCTCTGGAAACACCATATATTTT.

V usage is TRBV6-5 and J usage is TRBJ2-7; weak D call: TRBD2 (7 bases). Germline V gene sequence: CDR1 MNHEY, CDR2 SVGAGI. The V and J ends lost 6 bases and 0 bases respectively, with 15 bases between them. This CDR3 has 15 amino acids. The CDR3 here is CASRTGGSSSYEQYF. CDR3 sequence (DNA): TGTGCCAGCAGGACGGGGGGCTCTAGCTCCTACGAGCAGTACTTC.

This clone was seen a handful of times. This chain connects TRBV27 to TRBJ2-3; the D gene could be TRBD1 or TRBD2 (5 bases each). V gave up 4 bases and J gave up 2 bases, with 7 bases separating them. The V gene's germline CDR1 is MNHEY and CDR2 SMNVEV (reference sequence). The CDR3 spans 13 residues. CDR3 amino acids: CASSWGTTDTQYF. In DNA form, the CDR3 reads TGTGCCAGCAGTTGGGGGACCACAGATACGCAGTATTTT.